This entry concerns a single T cell receptor (beta chain). Its antigen is unknown. The sample is drawn from a study of shared clonotypes between healthy human individuals. Methods used by the authors: ImmunoSEQ only sent back junction sequences with no quality scores, so filtering was done differently. The data were produced by immunoSEQ multiplex PCR, yet TCRdb's version contains in-frame clones alone and is incomplete. V, J and clone size derive from that table, while D and trimming were established from the DNA sequence. The sample contains some 1,400,000 clones, 96% of which appear only once. Donors, healthy HIV-negative adults, lacked recent acute infections or vaccinations. Whole-study results and caveats: Roughly 5% of naive CD4 clonotypes were shared across four donors. In general, naive subsets displayed greater estimated richness than memory subsets did.

The germline CDR1 and CDR2 sequences are SQVTM and ANQGSEA. The length of the CDR3 is 14 residues. Unmatched junction bases numbered 5, after V lost 5 bases and J lost 3 bases. Sequenced input: naive CD4+ T cells sorted from blood. Described subset: CD45RA+ positively selected. The receptor was derived from a man younger than 45 in good health. The V gene is TRBV29-1, the J gene TRBJ1-3; TRBD1 matches at 9 bases. This CDR3 is CSVKTGGFGNTIYF. Written as DNA, the CDR3 is TGCAGCGTTAAGACAGGGGGATTTGGAAACACCATATATTTT.